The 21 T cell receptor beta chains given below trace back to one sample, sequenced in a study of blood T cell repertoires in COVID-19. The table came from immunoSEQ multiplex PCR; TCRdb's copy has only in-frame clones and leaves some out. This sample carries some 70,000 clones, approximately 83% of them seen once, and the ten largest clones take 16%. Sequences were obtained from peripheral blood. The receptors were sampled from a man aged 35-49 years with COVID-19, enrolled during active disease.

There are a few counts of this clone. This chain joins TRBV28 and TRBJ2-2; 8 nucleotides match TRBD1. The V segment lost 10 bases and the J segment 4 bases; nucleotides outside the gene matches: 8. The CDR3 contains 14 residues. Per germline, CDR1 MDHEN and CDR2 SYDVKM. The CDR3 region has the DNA TGTGCCACTTCAGGGGGCGCCGTCACCGGGGAGCTGTTTTTT. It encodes CATSGGAVTGELFF.

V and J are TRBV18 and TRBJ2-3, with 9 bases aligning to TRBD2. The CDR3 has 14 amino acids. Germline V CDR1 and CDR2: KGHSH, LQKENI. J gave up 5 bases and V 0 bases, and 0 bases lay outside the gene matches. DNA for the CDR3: TGTGCCAGCTCACCACCGCGGGGGGGAGATACGCAGTATTTT. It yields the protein CASSPPRGGDTQYF.

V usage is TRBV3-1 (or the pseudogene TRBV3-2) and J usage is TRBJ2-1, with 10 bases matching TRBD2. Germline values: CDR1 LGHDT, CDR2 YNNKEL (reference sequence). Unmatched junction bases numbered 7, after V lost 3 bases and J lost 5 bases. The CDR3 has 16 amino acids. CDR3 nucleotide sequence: TGTGCCAGCAGCCAGGCTAGCGGGGGTTCCAACAATGAGCAGTTCTTC. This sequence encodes CASSQASGGSNNEQFF.

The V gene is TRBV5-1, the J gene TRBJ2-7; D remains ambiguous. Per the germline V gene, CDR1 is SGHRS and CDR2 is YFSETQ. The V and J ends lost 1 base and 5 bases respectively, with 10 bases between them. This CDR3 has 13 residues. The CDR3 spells CASSLSTRNEQYF. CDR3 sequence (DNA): TGCGCCAGCAGCTTGTCTACCCGCAACGAGCAGTACTTC.

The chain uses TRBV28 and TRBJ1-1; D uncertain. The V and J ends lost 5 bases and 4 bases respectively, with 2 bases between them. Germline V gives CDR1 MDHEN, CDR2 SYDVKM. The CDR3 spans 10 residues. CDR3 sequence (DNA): TGTGCCAGCAGTCTCACTGAAGCTTTCTTT. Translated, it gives CASSLTEAFF.

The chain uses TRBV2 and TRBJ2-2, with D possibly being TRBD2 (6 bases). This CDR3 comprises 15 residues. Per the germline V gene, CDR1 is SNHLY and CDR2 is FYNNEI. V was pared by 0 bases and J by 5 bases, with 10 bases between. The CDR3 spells CASSEAGGRTGELFF. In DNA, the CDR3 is TGTGCCAGCAGTGAAGCGGGAGGACGAACCGGGGAGCTGTTTTTT. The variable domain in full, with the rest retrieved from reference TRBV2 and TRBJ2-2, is EPEVTQTPSHQVTQMGQEVILRCVPISNHLYFYWYRQILGQKVEFLVSFYNNEISEKSEIFDDQFSVERPDGSNFTLKIRSTKLEDSAMYFCASSEAGGRTGELFFGEGSRLTVL.

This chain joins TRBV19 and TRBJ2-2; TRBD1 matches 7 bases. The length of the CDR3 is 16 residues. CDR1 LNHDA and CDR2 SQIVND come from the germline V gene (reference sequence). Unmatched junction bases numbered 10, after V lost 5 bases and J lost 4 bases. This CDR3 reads CASSFRQGGGTGELFF. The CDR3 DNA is TGTGCCAGTAGTTTTCGACAGGGCGGCGGCACCGGGGAGCTGTTTTTT.

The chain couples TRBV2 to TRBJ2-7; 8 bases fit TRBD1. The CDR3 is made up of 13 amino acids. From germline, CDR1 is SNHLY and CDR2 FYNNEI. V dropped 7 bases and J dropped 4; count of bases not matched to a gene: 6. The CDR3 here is CASTPDREYEQYF. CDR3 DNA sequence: TGTGCCAGCACCCCGGACAGGGAGTACGAGCAGTACTTC.

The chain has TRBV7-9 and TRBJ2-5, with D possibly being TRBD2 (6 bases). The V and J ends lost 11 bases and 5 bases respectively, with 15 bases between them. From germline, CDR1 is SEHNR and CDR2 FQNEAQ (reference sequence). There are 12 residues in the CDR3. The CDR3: CAGGTGTETQYF. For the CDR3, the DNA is TGTGCCGGGGGGACGGGGACCGAGACCCAGTACTTC.

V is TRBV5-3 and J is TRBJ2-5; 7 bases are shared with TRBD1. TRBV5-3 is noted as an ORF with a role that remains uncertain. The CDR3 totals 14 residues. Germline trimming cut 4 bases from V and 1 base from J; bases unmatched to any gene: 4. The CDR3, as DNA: TGTGCCAGAAGCCTGACAGGGCTCCAAGAGACCCAGTACTTC. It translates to CARSLTGLQETQYF.

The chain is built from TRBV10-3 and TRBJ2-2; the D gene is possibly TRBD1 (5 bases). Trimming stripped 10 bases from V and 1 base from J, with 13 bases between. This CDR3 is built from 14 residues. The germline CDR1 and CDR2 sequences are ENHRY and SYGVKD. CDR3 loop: CASSPGLNTGELFF. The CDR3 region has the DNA TGTGCCAGCTCGCCAGGGTTGAACACCGGGGAGCTGTTTTTT.

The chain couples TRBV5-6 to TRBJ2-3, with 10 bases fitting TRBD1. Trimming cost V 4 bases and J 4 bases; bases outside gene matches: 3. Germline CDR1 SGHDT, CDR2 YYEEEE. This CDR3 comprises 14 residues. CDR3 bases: TGTGCCAGCAGCCAAGGGACAGGGGCAGATACGCAGTATTTT. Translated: CASSQGTGADTQYF.

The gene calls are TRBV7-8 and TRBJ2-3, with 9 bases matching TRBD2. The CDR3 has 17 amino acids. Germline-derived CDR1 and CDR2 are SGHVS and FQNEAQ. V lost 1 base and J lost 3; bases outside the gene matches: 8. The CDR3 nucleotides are TGTGCCAGCAGCTTAGTAGCTAGCGGGGTGAGGACAGATACGCAGTATTTT. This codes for CASSLVASGVRTDTQYF.

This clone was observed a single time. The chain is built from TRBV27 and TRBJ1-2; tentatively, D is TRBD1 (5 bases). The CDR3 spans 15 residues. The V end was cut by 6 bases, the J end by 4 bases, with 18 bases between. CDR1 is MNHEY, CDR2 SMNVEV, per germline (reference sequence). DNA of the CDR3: TGTGCCAGCAGCCCCCGCCGGGGGGATTCCTATGGCTACACCTTC. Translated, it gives CASSPRRGDSYGYTF.

CDR3 amino acids: CASSLDQQGAHNSPLHF. The CDR3 DNA reads as TGTGCCAGCAGCTTAGACCAACAGGGGGCTCATAATTCACCCCTCCACTTT. This chain joins TRBV11-2 and TRBJ1-6; 9 bases match TRBD1. V dropped 0 bases and J dropped 5; count of bases not matched to a gene: 5. The CDR3 contains 17 residues. Germline CDR1 is SGHAT and CDR2 is FQNNGV.

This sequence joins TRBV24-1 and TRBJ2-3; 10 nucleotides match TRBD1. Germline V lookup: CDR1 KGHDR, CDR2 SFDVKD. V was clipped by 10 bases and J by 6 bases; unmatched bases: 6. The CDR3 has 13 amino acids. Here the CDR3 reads CATRQGAGDTQYF. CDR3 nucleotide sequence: TGTGCCACGAGACAGGGGGCTGGGGATACGCAGTATTTT.

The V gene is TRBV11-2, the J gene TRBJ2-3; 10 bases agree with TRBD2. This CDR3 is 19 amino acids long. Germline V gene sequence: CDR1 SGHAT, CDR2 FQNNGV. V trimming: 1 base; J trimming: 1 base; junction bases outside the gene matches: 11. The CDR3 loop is CASSLGYSGGHSGTDTQYF. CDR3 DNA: TGTGCCAGCAGCTTAGGATATAGCGGGGGGCATTCAGGCACAGATACGCAGTATTTT.

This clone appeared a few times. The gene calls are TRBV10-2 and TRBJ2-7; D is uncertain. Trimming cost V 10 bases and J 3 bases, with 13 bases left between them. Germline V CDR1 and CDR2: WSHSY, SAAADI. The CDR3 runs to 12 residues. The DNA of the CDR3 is TGCGCCACCCTACAAAGAGGCTACGAGCAGTACTTC. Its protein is CATLQRGYEQYF.

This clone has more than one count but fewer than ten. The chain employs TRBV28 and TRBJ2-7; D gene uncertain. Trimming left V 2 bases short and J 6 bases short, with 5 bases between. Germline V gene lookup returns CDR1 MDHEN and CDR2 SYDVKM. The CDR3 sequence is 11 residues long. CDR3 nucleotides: TGTGCCAGCAGTTTAAGCTCCGAGCAGTACTTC. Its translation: CASSLSSEQYF.

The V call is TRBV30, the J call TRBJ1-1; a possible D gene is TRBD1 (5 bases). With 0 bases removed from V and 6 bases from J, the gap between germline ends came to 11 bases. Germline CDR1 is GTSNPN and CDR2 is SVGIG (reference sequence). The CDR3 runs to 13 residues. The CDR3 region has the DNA TGTGCCTGGAGTGTGAGTGGGGCCGCTGAAGCTTTCTTT. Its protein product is CAWSVSGAAEAFF.

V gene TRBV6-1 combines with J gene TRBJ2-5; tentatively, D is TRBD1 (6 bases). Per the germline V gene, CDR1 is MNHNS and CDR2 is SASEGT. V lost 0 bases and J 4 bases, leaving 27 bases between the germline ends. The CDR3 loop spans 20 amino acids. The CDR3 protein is CASSEAGVGLQGPGLETQYF. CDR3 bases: TGTGCCAGCAGTGAAGCAGGGGTCGGGTTGCAGGGGCCAGGATTAGAGACCCAGTACTTC.